This T cell receptor beta chain comes out of a study of neurological immune-mediated disorders. Study-wide results and limits: Falling below healthy controls, multiple sclerosis showed the least TCR clonal expansion, while HTLV-1-associated myelopathy showed the most.

Turning to this clonotype: Its specificity is unknown.

TCRdb re-analysed the 5' RACE reads in MiXCR, keeping a single row per CDR3 protein. Found here are around 49,000 distinct CDR3 sequences, roughly an eighth of them singletons; the top ten hold 9%. Deletions cut 3 bases from V and 5 bases from J, with 11 bases between. This CDR3 region has 13 residues. Germline CDR1 and CDR2: SEHNR and FQNEAQ (reference sequence). Time point given: longitudinal time-point 3. The chain has TRBV7-9 and TRBJ2-7; D assignment may be TRBD1 or TRBD2 (5 bases each). The sequencing input was PBMCs. This receptor was identified in a male donor with HTLV-1-associated myelopathy (HAM/TSP). CDR3 bases: TGTGCCAGCAGCTTTACGAGGGGTAACGAGCAGTACTTC. Translation: CASSFTRGNEQYF.